This paragraph covers one TCR beta chain sequence. Its target antigen remains unknown. No base quality information exists; no much larger clone differs at one position. The entry originates in a study of OX40 agonist ivuxolimab in advanced cancers. Notes on the research overall: The costimulatory receptor OX40 (CD134) was targeted by ivuxolimab, a fully human IgG2 agonistic monoclonal antibody. Of the approximately 50 patients in dose escalation, 19 had hepatocellular carcinoma, some 15 had melanoma, 9 had renal cell carcinoma and 9 had head and neck cancer. The paper reports the monotherapy dose-escalation portion (N = 52 patients) of the phase I ivuxolimab trial. The point of sequencing TCRbeta in the periphery was to test whether ivuxolimab changed TCR sequence diversity and drove clonal T-cell expansion. Partial responses occurred in three dose-escalation patients, of whom one had hepatocellular carcinoma and two had cutaneous melanoma. In the dose-escalation cohort, 70% to 85% of patients were male, and the mean age was 60 years with a range of roughly 20 to 85. Intravenous ivuxolimab was administered to patients every 2 weeks at six dose levels: 0.01, 0.1, 0.3, 1.5, 3 and 10 mg/kg. Patients were allowed to have had prior anti-PD-1, anti-PD-L1 or anti-CTLA-4 therapy, and approximately 40% of the dose-escalation patients had been treated with checkpoint inhibitors. Summary of the overall study and its limitations: Partial responders in the 0.1-3.0 mg/kg groups had among the lowest normalized peripheral clonal expansion, especially among CD8+ T cells. Clonal expansion of both CD4+ and CD8+ blood T cells was observed from baseline to week 6 at doses 0.1 to 3.0 mg/kg. The antigen specificity of the peripheral T cells that underwent clonal expansion was not determined. On average, CD8+ T cells showed more expanded clones than CD4+ T cells after ivuxolimab. Low levels of normalized T-cell clonal expansion were also shown by some nonresponding patients.

To sequence the TCRbeta CDR3 region, genomic DNA was isolated from the sorted cells. The immunoSEQ Assay was used to sequence the TCRbeta CDR3 regions. The clones in this table, taken by TCRdb from immuneACCESS, are in-frame only. Not every clone is retained; where verified, under half of the shortfall comes from an unresolved V gene, and the cause of the rest is unknown. A total of around 83,000 clones appear in this sample, approximately 88% of them only once. Around 7.5% of the sample rests with the top ten. The germline V gene (reference sequence) specifies LNHDA as CDR1 and SQIVND as CDR2. V sheds 7 bases and J sheds 0 bases, leaving 16 bases between their ends. Reading from cysteine to phenylalanine, the CDR3 counts 16 amino acids. This entry keeps only the CDR3 DNA: 48 bases, framed from base 1. The trial excluded patients who had a history of autoimmune disease or who were on systemic immunosuppression. Peripheral blood for TCR sequencing was drawn from every dose cohort at baseline, at cycle 4 day 1 and at cycle 7 day 1. Samples came from an open-label, multicenter, first-in-human phase I dose-escalation trial of ivuxolimab. Adults with locally advanced or metastatic melanoma, renal cell, hepatocellular, or head and neck squamous cell carcinoma were enrolled in the trial. CD4+ and CD8+ T cells were sorted separately from peripheral blood before TCR sequencing.

This TCR was recovered from an adult with an advanced solid tumor such as melanoma, head and neck, liver or kidney cancer. The sample in question was CD4+ or CD8+ T cells sorted from blood, obtained in a trial of the OX40 agonist ivuxolimab. The sequence is built from TRBV19 and TRBJ1-3, with the D gene not clear enough to name. DNA sequence: TGTGCCAGTAAAATCACGGACGGCTACTCTGGAAACACCATATATTTT. It encodes CASKITDGYSGNTIYF.